These 9 T cell receptor beta chains were all obtained from the same sample, sequenced in a study of OX40 agonist ivuxolimab in advanced cancers. The table came from immunoSEQ multiplex PCR; TCRdb's copy has only in-frame clones and leaves some out. The sample shows about 72,000 clones, roughly nine tenths of them seen only once. Sequenced material: CD4+ or CD8+ T cells sorted from blood, taken in a trial of the OX40 agonist ivuxolimab. These TCRs come from an adult with an advanced solid tumor such as melanoma, head and neck, liver or kidney cancer.

This clone was detected once. The rearrangement links TRBV7-2 to TRBJ2-2; D unclear. Germline CDR1 SGHTA, CDR2 FQGNSA. Trimming cost V 2 bases and J 3 bases, with 7 bases left between them. The CDR3 consists of 14 residues. Written as DNA, the CDR3 is TGTGCCAGCAGCTTATTTGGCGACACCGGGGAGCTGTTTTTT. Translated: CASSLFGDTGELFF.

The rearrangement joins TRBV28 to TRBJ1-2; D may be TRBD1 (5 bases). The CDR3 has 14 amino acids. Trimming took 5 bases from V and 8 from J, leaving 18 bases between them. Germline V gene data show CDR1 as MDHEN and CDR2 as SYDVKM. The CDR3 coding sequence is TGTGCCAGCAGTCAGGCGGGGGGATTAAGGGGCTACACCTTC. Amino acids: CASSQAGGLRGYTF.

CDR3 sequence (DNA): TGTGCCAGCAGCCAGACTAGCGGGAGCCACAATGAGCAGTTCTTC. Its protein product is CASSQTSGSHNEQFF. V and J are TRBV7-8 and TRBJ2-1, with TRBD2 identical over 12 bases. Germline trimming cut 5 bases from V and 5 bases from J; bases unmatched to any gene: 4. CDR1 is SGHVS and CDR2 is FQNEAQ in the germline V gene. The CDR3 runs 15 residues.

The gene calls are TRBV7-8 and TRBJ2-7; 8 nucleotides align to TRBD1. The V and J ends lost 0 bases and 5 bases, in that order; junction bases with no gene match: 6. The length of the CDR3 is 15 residues. Germline V gene data show CDR1 as SGHVS and CDR2 as FQNEAQ. CDR3 DNA: TGTGCCAGCAGCTTAGCACAGGGGGGCTCACACGAGCAGTACTTC. This encodes CASSLAQGGSHEQYF.

This clone was detected once. V is TRBV18 and J is TRBJ1-1; D unresolved. Looked up from germline, CDR1 is KGHSH and CDR2 is LQKENI. This CDR3 region has 13 residues. V was shortened by 8 bases and J by 0 bases, with 10 bases between the two germline ends. CDR3 DNA sequence: TGTGCCAGCCTGGAGACGGTGAACACTGAAGCTTTCTTT. Its translation: CASLETVNTEAFF.

The chain uses TRBV7-2 and TRBJ2-1; a weak D match, TRBD1 (5 bases). The ends were cut back, 5 bases at V and 10 bases at J, with 18 bases in the middle. Germline V CDR1 and CDR2: SGHTA, FQGNSA. The CDR3 contains 14 residues. CDR3 region: CASSPLATVSEQFF. Written as DNA, the CDR3 is TGTGCCAGCAGCCCCCTCGCGACAGTCTCGGAGCAGTTCTTC.

The V call is TRBV11-2, the J call TRBJ2-5; the match to TRBD2 covers 7 bases. The CDR3 contains 15 residues. From germline, CDR1 is SGHAT and CDR2 FQNNGV. Losses at the gene ends were 6 bases for V and 1 base for J; bases not matched to a gene: 8. The CDR3 region has the DNA TGTGCCAGCAGTGCCCTACTAGCGAGCCAAGAGACCCAGTACTTC. Amino acids: CASSALLASQETQYF.

The genes are TRBV29-1 and TRBJ2-1, with 15 bases lining up with TRBD2. This CDR3 is built from 14 residues. Germline-derived CDR1 and CDR2 are SQVTM and ANQGSEA. The CDR3 reads CGLAGGPRYGEQFF. CDR3 bases: TGCGGACTAGCGGGGGGGCCGAGATACGGTGAGCAGTTCTTC.

This clone was recorded once. The chain links TRBV13 to TRBJ2-1; the match to TRBD2 covers 11 bases. The CDR3 is 17 residues long. Germline V gene sequence: CDR1 PRHDT, CDR2 FYEKMQ (reference sequence). With 4 bases clipped from V and 0 bases from J, the junction kept 5 bases outside the gene matches. CDR3 DNA sequence: TGTGCCAGCAGCTCGGGACTAGCGGCTAGCTCCTACAATGAGCAGTTCTTC. Protein sequence: CASSSGLAASSYNEQFF.